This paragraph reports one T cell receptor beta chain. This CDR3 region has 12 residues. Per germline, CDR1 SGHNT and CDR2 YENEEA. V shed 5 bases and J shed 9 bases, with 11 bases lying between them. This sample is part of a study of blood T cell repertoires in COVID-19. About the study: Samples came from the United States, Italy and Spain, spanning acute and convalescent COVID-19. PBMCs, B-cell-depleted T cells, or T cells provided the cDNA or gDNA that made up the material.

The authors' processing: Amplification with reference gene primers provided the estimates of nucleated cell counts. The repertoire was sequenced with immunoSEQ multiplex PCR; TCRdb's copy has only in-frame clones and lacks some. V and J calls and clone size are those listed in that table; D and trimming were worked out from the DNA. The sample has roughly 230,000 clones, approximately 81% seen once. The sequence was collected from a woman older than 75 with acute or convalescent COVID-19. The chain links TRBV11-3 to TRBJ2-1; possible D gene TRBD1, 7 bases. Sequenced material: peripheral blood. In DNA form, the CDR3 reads TGTGCCAGCAGCACCCAGGGGGGTGAGCAGTTCTTC. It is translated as CASSTQGGEQFF.